One and the same sample provided the 17 T cell receptor beta chains below, sequenced in a study of spatial heterogeneity in lung cancer. TCRdb re-derived calls from the 5' RACE reads in MiXCR, one entry per CDR3 protein. Of roughly 36,000 distinct CDR3 sequences listed, approximately 5.5% are singletons. Sample time point: sample taken at primary tumor resection. Whole RNA from tumor, nontumor lung or frozen PBMC was sequenced unsorted. The input for sequencing was PBMCs, taken at surgery. The receptors stem from a male donor with early-stage non-small cell lung cancer.

This clonotype appeared many times. The chain recombines TRBV3-1 with TRBJ2-3; 7 bases line up with TRBD2. The ends lost 4 bases at V and 3 bases at J; junction bases unmatched: 19. The CDR3 covers 19 residues. Germline assignment: CDR1 LGHDT and CDR2 YNNKEL (reference sequence). The CDR3 protein is CASSRIGSGGGHRTDTQYF. DNA of the CDR3: TGTGCCAGCAGCCGTATCGGTTCGGGAGGCGGCCATAGGACAGATACGCAGTATTTT.

This clonotype was observed a few times. J is TRBJ2-5 and V is TRBV6-5, with 9 positions matching TRBD2. The V and J ends lost 7 bases and 7 bases, in that order; junction bases with no gene match: 16. The CDR3 contains 16 residues. CDR1 and CDR2 from the germline V gene are MNHEY and SVGAGI. The CDR3 nucleotides are TGTGCCAGCACCAAGGGGCGGGGGGGCCGTTTTGGGACCCAGTACTTC. Residues: CASTKGRGGRFGTQYF.

This clonotype was counted ten times or more. The chain is built from TRBV4-2 and TRBJ2-3, with TRBD2 as a possible D gene (5 bases). The ends were cut back, 0 bases at V and 8 bases at J, with 15 bases in the middle. Germline loops: CDR1 LGHNA, CDR2 YNFKEQ. The CDR3 length is 15 residues. CDR3 DNA: TGTGCCAGCAGCCAAGATGTATGGGAGTACCCTACGCAGTATTTT. Protein: CASSQDVWEYPTQYF.

This clonotype showed up just a few times. The V gene is TRBV30, the J gene TRBJ1-2, with 8 bases lining up with TRBD1. The junction had 8 bases not matched to a gene; V was cut back by 3 bases and J by 8 bases. This CDR3 is 13 amino acids long. Per germline, CDR1 GTSNPN and CDR2 SVGIG (reference sequence). CDR3 DNA: TGTGCCTGGAGCAATCAGGGGGCAGGAGGCTACACCTTC. It yields the protein CAWSNQGAGGYTF.

This clonotype was seen once. A much larger clone lies one base from this, so it may be a read error. V and J are TRBV5-1 and TRBJ1-1; 7 bases fit TRBD1. The CDR3 length is 13 residues. Germline CDR1 reads SGHRS; CDR2 reads YFSETQ. The CDR3 coding sequence is TGCACCAGCAGCCTCGGGACAGAGGCTGAAGCTTTCTTT. Protein product: CTSSLGTEAEAFF. Together with reference TRBV5-1 and TRBJ1-1, the CDR3 gives the full variable domain: KAGVTQTPRYLIKTRGQQVTLSCSPISGHRSVSWYQQTPGQGLQFLFEYFSETQRNKGNFPGRFSGRQFSNSRSEMNVSTLELGDSALYLCTSSLGTEAEAFFGQGTRLTVV.

By share, this clonotype counts as medium-sized. V and J are TRBV27 and TRBJ2-2; 7 positions agree with TRBD1. The germline V gene has CDR1 MNHEY and CDR2 SMNVEV (reference sequence). The J segment lost 2 bases and the V segment lost 7 bases, leaving 7 bases of the junction unmatched. The CDR3 consists of 15 residues. The CDR3 reads CASTLGGPNTGELFF. The CDR3 DNA is TGTGCCAGCACCCTAGGGGGCCCCAACACCGGGGAGCTGTTTTTT.

The table lists this clonotype with many counts. V gene TRBV12-3 or TRBV12-4 combines with J gene TRBJ1-5; 9 nucleotides match TRBD1. V trimming: 1 base; J trimming: 2 bases; junction bases outside the gene matches: 0. The CDR3 is made up of 15 amino acids. CDR3 in DNA: TGTGCCAGCAGTTTAGGGACAGGGGGCAATCAGCCCCAGCATTTT. This codes for CASSLGTGGNQPQHF.

This clonotype was observed many times. The J gene is TRBJ1-5, the V gene TRBV20-1; D is perhaps TRBD1 (6 bases). The CDR3 sequence is 14 residues long. The V and J ends lost 5 bases and 2 bases respectively, with 13 bases between them. Germline V CDR1 and CDR2: DFQATT, SNEGSKA (reference sequence). This CDR3 reads CSASPDRRNQPQHF. Written as DNA, the CDR3 is TGCAGTGCTTCCCCGGACAGACGCAATCAGCCCCAGCATTTT.

The chain couples TRBV7-9 to TRBJ1-1, with D uncertain. CDR3 length equals 15 residues. V was cut by 1 base and J by 1 base, with 10 bases left in between. Looked up from germline, CDR1 is SEHNR and CDR2 is FQNEAQ (reference sequence). The CDR3 DNA reads as TGTGCCAGCAGCTTAGATGGGTCCCCGAACACTGAAGCTTTCTTT. This gives the protein CASSLDGSPNTEAFF. The full variable domain, rest sourced from reference TRBV7-9 and TRBJ1-1, is DTGVSQNPRHKITKRGQNVTFRCDPISEHNRLYWYRQTLGQGPEFLTYFQNEAQLEKSRLLSDRFSAERPKGSFSTLEIQRTEQGDSAMYLCASSLDGSPNTEAFFGQGTRLTVV.

This clonotype has only a few counts. The chain links TRBV4-2 to TRBJ1-4, with unresolved D. Germline V gene lookup returns CDR1 LGHNA and CDR2 YNFKEQ. V lost 0 bases and J lost 7, with 12 bases in between. This CDR3 has 15 residues. As DNA, the CDR3 is TGTGCCAGCAGCCAAGAAATGGGGATCGGTGAAAAACTGTTTTTT. Protein sequence: CASSQEMGIGEKLFF.

The V gene is TRBV20-1, the J gene TRBJ2-3, with D possibly TRBD2 on 6 matching bases. CDR3 size: 16 residues. Between the trimmed V and J ends, which lost 0 bases and 2 bases, there was a span of 15 bases. Germline values: CDR1 DFQATT, CDR2 SNEGSKA (reference sequence). The CDR3 DNA reads as TGCAGTGCTAGAGATTTCGCGGGGAGCCTCACAGATACGCAGTATTTT. Residues: CSARDFAGSLTDTQYF.

This clonotype was observed at least ten times. V usage is TRBV4-1 and J usage is TRBJ1-4; TRBD1 agrees at 7 bases. Losses at the gene ends were 1 base for V and 4 bases for J; bases not matched to a gene: 9. CDR3 length equals 17 residues. The germline gives CDR1 MGHRA, CDR2 YSYEKL. The CDR3 region is CASSQGTSGGGNEKLFF. The CDR3 DNA follows: TGCGCCAGCAGCCAAGGAACCTCAGGGGGAGGTAATGAAAAACTGTTTTTT.

Many counts were recorded for this clonotype. The rearrangement joins TRBV6-2 or TRBV6-3 to TRBJ2-5; D might be TRBD1 (6 bases). The germline V and J ends were trimmed by 6 bases and 3 bases, with 11 bases remaining between them. The germline V gene encodes CDR1 MNHEY and CDR2 SVGEGT. There are 13 residues in the CDR3. CDR3 region: CASSPDRKETQYF. CDR3 sequence (DNA): TGTGCCAGCAGCCCAGACAGGAAAGAGACCCAGTACTTC.

This clonotype was detected many times. V and J are TRBV6-1 and TRBJ2-7, with unresolved D. With 2 bases removed from V and 13 bases from J, the gap between germline ends came to 9 bases. In germline, CDR1 is MNHNS, CDR2 SASEGT. The CDR3 runs to 10 residues. CDR3 nucleotides: TGTGCCAGCAGTGAATTTTCGACTTACTTC. Amino acids: CASSEFSTYF.

This clonotype has a handful of counts. The chain links TRBV28 to TRBJ2-5; D gene unclear. The CDR3 consists of 12 residues. Looked up from germline, CDR1 is MDHEN and CDR2 is SYDVKM. Trimming shortened V by 8 bases and J by 4 bases, and 11 bases separated the two germline ends. As DNA, the CDR3 is TGTGCCAGCCAGGAGACCAGAGAGACCCAGTACTTC. It yields the protein CASQETRETQYF.

This clonotype has ten or more counts. CDR3 amino acids: CASSEQGAETQYF. CDR3 nucleotides: TGTGCCAGCAGTGAACAGGGAGCGGAGACCCAGTACTTC. The rearrangement links TRBV2 to TRBJ2-5, with D perhaps assigned TRBD1 or TRBD2 (5 bases each). V lost 2 bases and J 5 bases, leaving 9 bases between the germline ends. The CDR3 totals 13 residues. Germline V gene sequence: CDR1 SNHLY, CDR2 FYNNEI. Full variable domain (missing parts from reference TRBV2 and TRBJ2-5): EPEVTQTPSHQVTQMGQEVILRCVPISNHLYFYWYRQILGQKVEFLVSFYNNEISEKSEIFDDQFSVERPDGSNFTLKIRSTKLEDSAMYFCASSEQGAETQYFGPGTRLLVL.

This clonotype was seen many times. This sequence joins TRBV20-1 and TRBJ2-3; D is unclear. CDR1 is DFQATT and CDR2 is SNEGSKA in the germline V gene (reference sequence). V was cut by 7 bases and J by 6 bases, with 17 bases left in between. There are 13 residues in the CDR3. The CDR3 spells CSGRDPFADTQYF. CDR3 coding DNA: TGCAGTGGAAGGGATCCTTTTGCGGATACGCAGTATTTT.